This passage covers 31 T cell receptor beta chains from one sample sequenced in a study of OX40 agonist ivuxolimab in advanced cancers. Profiling relied on immunoSEQ multiplex PCR, and the TCRdb table lists in-frame clones only, not all of them. The sample carries 65,000 to 85,000 clones, just over 90% recorded once. The starting material was CD4+ or CD8+ T cells sorted from blood, obtained in a trial of the OX40 agonist ivuxolimab. These receptors were taken from an adult with an advanced solid tumor such as melanoma, head and neck, liver or kidney cancer.

The CDR3 loop is CSVDNDGAMNTEAFF. As DNA, the CDR3 is TGCAGCGTTGATAATGACGGGGCCATGAACACTGAAGCTTTCTTT. The rearrangement uses TRBV29-1 and TRBJ1-1; D is perhaps TRBD1 (5 bases). This CDR3 is built from 15 residues. The V and J ends lost 3 bases and 0 bases respectively, with 14 bases between them. CDR1 and CDR2 from the germline V gene are SQVTM and ANQGSEA.

V and J are TRBV13 and TRBJ2-1; D possibly corresponds to TRBD2 (6 bases). The germline gives CDR1 PRHDT, CDR2 FYEKMQ (reference sequence). This CDR3 has 12 residues. Trimming took off 5 bases at V and 12 bases at J, with 14 bases between the two ends. This CDR3 reads CASSHGGTRQFF. The DNA for the CDR3 is TGTGCCAGCAGCCACGGGGGAACAAGGCAGTTCTTC. Complete variable domain (other parts from reference TRBV13 and TRBJ2-1): AAGVIQSPRHLIKEKRETATLKCYPIPRHDTVYWYQQGPGQDPQFLISFYEKMQSDKGSIPDRFSAQQFSDYHSELNMSSLELGDSALYFCASSHGGTRQFFGPGTRLTVL.

The chain carries TRBV2 and TRBJ1-1; D is perhaps TRBD1 (5 bases). Trimming stripped 4 bases from V and 0 bases from J, with 18 bases between. The V gene's germline CDR1 is SNHLY and CDR2 FYNNEI. This CDR3 is 17 amino acids long. CDR3 sequence: CASSGDRDGGMNTEAFF. The CDR3, as DNA: TGTGCCAGCAGTGGGGACCGGGACGGAGGAATGAACACTGAAGCTTTCTTT.

The chain recombines TRBV5-1 with TRBJ2-7; 7 bases fit TRBD1. The germline CDR1 and CDR2 sequences are SGHRS and YFSETQ. V was pared by 4 bases and J by 3 bases, with 16 bases of the junction left unmatched. The CDR3 is 17 amino acids. The CDR3: CASSNALGPGQSYEQYF. The CDR3 coding sequence is TGCGCCAGCAGCAACGCACTGGGGCCGGGACAGAGCTACGAGCAGTACTTC. The variable domain in full, with the rest retrieved from reference TRBV5-1 and TRBJ2-7, is KAGVTQTPRYLIKTRGQQVTLSCSPISGHRSVSWYQQTPGQGLQFLFEYFSETQRNKGNFPGRFSGRQFSNSRSEMNVSTLELGDSALYLCASSNALGPGQSYEQYFGPGTRLTVT.

The chain carries TRBV9 and TRBJ2-2; D gene unclear. Germline V gene sequence: CDR1 SGDLS, CDR2 YYNGEE. V shed 0 bases and J shed 1 base, with 22 bases lying between them. The CDR3 length is 20 residues. The CDR3 is CASSVEFISGEIENTGELFF. CDR3 bases: TGTGCCAGCAGCGTAGAATTTATATCGGGTGAAATTGAGAACACCGGGGAGCTGTTTTTT.

The V and J genes are TRBV4-1 and TRBJ1-5, with D hard to call. The CDR3 is made up of 15 amino acids. Trimming pared 3 bases from V and 1 base from J, leaving 10 bases between. Germline-derived CDR1 and CDR2 are MGHRA and YSYEKL. CDR3 residues: CASSQVGPSNQPQHF. The DNA of the CDR3 is TGCGCCAGCAGCCAGGTCGGGCCCAGCAATCAGCCCCAGCATTTT.

The V call is TRBV4-3, the J call TRBJ1-6; 8 bases map to TRBD1. The germline V gene has CDR1 LGHNA and CDR2 YSLEER. The CDR3 consists of 20 residues. After removal of 1 base from V and 2 bases from J, the junction contained 13 bases not matched to a gene. The DNA of the CDR3 is TGCGCCAGCAGCCAAGTATTGCGGGGCAGGGGGCTCACCTATAATTCACCCCTCCACTTT. It is translated as CASSQVLRGRGLTYNSPLHF.

The genes are TRBV5-1 and TRBJ2-6; D possibly corresponds to TRBD1 (6 bases). V lost 2 bases and J lost 1, with 7 bases in between. The CDR3 spans 15 residues. CDR1 and CDR2 from the germline V gene are SGHRS and YFSETQ. The CDR3 sequence: CASSLTGSGANVLTF. The CDR3, as DNA: TGCGCCAGCAGCTTAACAGGGTCTGGGGCCAACGTCCTGACTTTC. The variable domain in full, completed from reference TRBV5-1 and TRBJ2-6, reads KAGVTQTPRYLIKTRGQQVTLSCSPISGHRSVSWYQQTPGQGLQFLFEYFSETQRNKGNFPGRFSGRQFSNSRSEMNVSTLELGDSALYLCASSLTGSGANVLTFGAGSRLTVL.

This chain connects TRBV5-4 to TRBJ1-2; the D is unclear. The V gene lost 1 base and the J gene lost 1 base, with 14 bases spanning the gap. The V gene's germline CDR1 is SGHNT and CDR2 YYREEE (reference sequence). The CDR3 extends over 16 amino acids. The CDR3: CASSLQDLLFNYGYTF. DNA for the CDR3: TGTGCCAGCAGCTTGCAGGACTTACTTTTTAACTATGGCTACACCTTC. Combining the CDR3 with reference TRBV5-4 and TRBJ1-2 gives the whole variable domain ETGVTQSPTHLIKTRGQQVTLRCSSQSGHNTVSWYQQALGQGPQFIFQYYREEENGRGNFPPRFSGLQFPNYSSELNVNALELDDSALYLCASSLQDLLFNYGYTFGSGTRLTVV.

This clone was recorded once. The chain carries TRBV7-9 and TRBJ2-7, with 9 bases identical to TRBD2. Germline CDR1 SEHNR, CDR2 FQNEAQ (reference sequence). The V and J ends lost 0 bases and 5 bases, in that order; junction bases with no gene match: 5. The CDR3 runs 15 residues. DNA of the CDR3: TGTGCCAGCAGCTTAGCGGCTAGCGGGAACAACGAGCAGTACTTC. Protein: CASSLAASGNNEQYF.

This clone appeared a single time. V and J are TRBV27 and TRBJ2-7; 12 bases match TRBD2. The CDR3 contains 18 residues. Germline V gives CDR1 MNHEY, CDR2 SMNVEV (reference sequence). After removal of 0 bases from V and 3 bases from J, the junction contained 9 bases not matched to a gene. The CDR3 spells CASSLSASGGAWVYEQYF. The CDR3 DNA is TGTGCCAGCAGTTTATCGGCTAGCGGGGGGGCCTGGGTCTACGAGCAGTACTTC.

On this clone: At the DNA level, this CDR3 is encoded by other sequences in the same sample as well. The chain joins TRBV27 to TRBJ1-3; tentatively, D is TRBD1 (5 bases). Trimming removed 4 bases from V and 2 bases from J, with 9 bases in between. The germline gives CDR1 MNHEY, CDR2 SMNVEV (reference sequence). CDR3 size: 14 residues. The CDR3 protein is CASSSTGAGNTIYF. CDR3 in DNA: TGTGCCAGCAGTTCGACGGGGGCTGGAAACACCATATATTTT.

This clone is a singleton in its sample. This chain links TRBV29-1 with TRBJ2-3, with D unresolved. The germline V gene has CDR1 SQVTM and CDR2 ANQGSEA. V lost 6 bases to trimming and J lost 8 bases, with 15 bases between them. The CDR3 loop spans 12 amino acids. CDR3 protein: CSVPRTLGTQYF. CDR3 DNA: TGCAGCGTGCCCCGGACCCTCGGTACGCAGTATTTT.

This chain connects TRBV4-3 to TRBJ1-1, with 8 bases that match TRBD1. Germline trimming cut 2 bases from V and 7 bases from J; bases unmatched to any gene: 6. Germline-derived CDR1 and CDR2 are LGHNA and YSLEER. This CDR3 contains 14 residues. The CDR3 sequence: CASSQSQGALEAFF. The CDR3 nucleotides read TGCGCCAGCAGCCAAAGCCAGGGGGCCCTTGAAGCTTTCTTT.

There are a few counts of this clone. The chain is built from TRBV27 and TRBJ1-5; 8 bases match TRBD1. This CDR3 comprises 15 residues. Germline trimming cut 5 bases from V and 4 bases from J; bases unmatched to any gene: 7. Germline V CDR1 and CDR2: MNHEY, SMNVEV (reference sequence). The CDR3 DNA reads TGTGCCAGCAGTCTGGACAGGGAAGGAAATCAGCCCCAGCATTTT. Amino acids: CASSLDREGNQPQHF.

This chain links TRBV7-2 with TRBJ2-7, with D tentatively TRBD2 (5 bases). V was pared by 1 base and J by 0 bases, with 10 bases between. Germline CDR1 and CDR2: SGHTA and FQGNSA. CDR3 length equals 15 residues. For the CDR3, the DNA is TGTGCCAGCAGCTTAGGGACTGGCAGCTCCTACGAGCAGTACTTC. Translating gives CASSLGTGSSYEQYF.

The chain links TRBV13 to TRBJ2-5; TRBD2 matches 12 bases. The germline V gene encodes CDR1 PRHDT and CDR2 FYEKMQ (reference sequence). The CDR3 totals 18 residues. The trim removed 0 bases at V and 0 bases at J, leaving 5 bases unmatched. Written as DNA, the CDR3 is TGTGCCAGCAGCTTAGGGCGGACTAGCGGGGCCAACCAAGAGACCCAGTACTTC. As protein: CASSLGRTSGANQETQYF.

The chain joins TRBV19 to TRBJ1-2; TRBD1 agrees at 10 bases. The CDR3 is 15 residues long. Unmatched junction bases numbered 7, after V lost 6 bases and J lost 3 bases. Germline V CDR1 and CDR2: LNHDA, SQIVND (reference sequence). CDR3 sequence: CASRSGTGVYYGYTF. The CDR3 DNA follows: TGTGCCAGTAGGTCCGGGACAGGGGTCTACTATGGCTACACCTTC.

This chain uses TRBV14 with TRBJ1-1; 9 bases are a match to TRBD1. Trimming removed 4 bases from V and 3 bases from J; junction bases left unmatched: 9. Germline CDR1 and CDR2: SGHDN and FVKESK. The CDR3 length is 16 residues. DNA of the CDR3: TGTGCCAGCAGCCGCCCGGGACAGGGCCGGTACACTGAAGCTTTCTTT. Its translation: CASSRPGQGRYTEAFF. Looking up the rest from reference TRBV14 and TRBJ1-1 gives the full variable domain: EAGVTQFPSHSVIEKGQTVTLRCDPISGHDNLYWYRRVMGKEIKFLLHFVKESKQDESGMPNNRFLAERTGGTYSTLKVQPAELEDSGVYFCASSRPGQGRYTEAFFGQGTRLTVV.

This chain joins TRBV6-6 and TRBJ2-7; TRBD1 agrees at 9 bases. The CDR3 has 14 residues. Germline CDR1 and CDR2: MNHNY and SVGAGI (reference sequence). With 7 bases clipped from V and 5 bases from J, the junction kept 9 bases outside the gene matches. As DNA, the CDR3 is TGTGCCAGCATTACGGGACAGGGATTCAACGAGCAGTACTTC. It is translated as CASITGQGFNEQYF.

The V call is TRBV10-3, the J call TRBJ2-3, with D possibly matching TRBD2 (6 bases). CDR3 length: 15 amino acids. V dropped 3 bases and J dropped 2 bases, with 12 bases sitting between them. Germline values: CDR1 ENHRY, CDR2 SYGVKD. In nucleotides, the CDR3 is TGTGCCATCAGTGAATGGCGGGAAGTCACAGATACGCAGTATTTT. This sequence encodes CAISEWREVTDTQYF.

The rearrangement links TRBV7-9 to TRBJ2-5, with TRBD2 identical over 13 bases. Trimming took 5 bases from V and 5 from J; bases not matched to a gene: 2. CDR3 length: 14 amino acids. CDR1 is SEHNR, CDR2 FQNEAQ, per germline (reference sequence). The CDR3 DNA reads TGTGCCAGCAGCGCGGGACTAGCGGGGGAGACCCAGTACTTC. It translates to CASSAGLAGETQYF.

V gene TRBV19 combines with J gene TRBJ1-1; TRBD1 agrees at 8 bases. The CDR3 sequence is 15 residues long. V gave up 3 bases and J gave up 6 bases; unmatched junction bases: 9. Looked up from germline, CDR1 is LNHDA and CDR2 is SQIVND (reference sequence). The CDR3 here is CASSILGQGTSEAFF. CDR3 in DNA: TGTGCCAGTAGTATTCTCGGACAGGGAACTTCTGAAGCTTTCTTT.

The chain couples TRBV27 to TRBJ2-7, with unresolved D. The length of the CDR3 is 12 residues. The germline V and J ends were trimmed by 8 bases and 0 bases, with 8 bases remaining between them. The germline V gene encodes CDR1 MNHEY and CDR2 SMNVEV (reference sequence). CDR3 in DNA: TGTGCCAGCGGGCCGAGCTCCTACGAGCAGTACTTC. The encoded protein is CASGPSSYEQYF.

This chain uses TRBV11-2 with TRBJ2-1; 12 bases match TRBD2. Germline lookup yields CDR1 SGHAT and CDR2 FQNNGV. V dropped 2 bases and J dropped 9; count of bases not matched to a gene: 5. The CDR3 loop spans 15 amino acids. The CDR3 DNA is TGTGCCAGCAGCTTACTAGCGGGAGGGCTGGGTGAGCAGTTCTTC. As protein: CASSLLAGGLGEQFF. Complete variable domain (other parts from reference TRBV11-2 and TRBJ2-1): EAGVAQSPRYKIIEKRQSVAFWCNPISGHATLYWYQQILGQGPKLLIQFQNNGVVDDSQLPKDRFSAERLKGVDSTLKIQPAKLEDSAVYLCASSLLAGGLGEQFFGPGTRLTVL.

The rearrangement joins TRBV27 to TRBJ2-5, with D perhaps TRBD1 (6 bases). Trimming removed 2 bases from V and 5 bases from J, with 18 bases in between. Germline V gives CDR1 MNHEY, CDR2 SMNVEV (reference sequence). CDR3 length: 16 residues. DNA for the CDR3: TGTGCCAGCAGTTTAGCGCCCTCGGGGCAGGGGGAGACCCAGTACTTC. Translating gives CASSLAPSGQGETQYF.

The V and J genes are TRBV5-1 and TRBJ1-1; no clear D. CDR1 is SGHRS, CDR2 YFSETQ, per germline. V lost 0 bases to trimming and J lost 3 bases, with 9 bases between them. The CDR3 has 14 amino acids. The CDR3 region has the DNA TGCGCCAGCAGCTTGGGGAGTAGTGACACTGAAGCTTTCTTT. Protein sequence: CASSLGSSDTEAFF.

This clone was picked up one time. V is TRBV7-9 and J is TRBJ2-7; D not certain. This CDR3 has 12 amino acids. V was cut by 4 bases and J by 3 bases, with 7 bases left in between. Germline V CDR1 and CDR2: SEHNR, FQNEAQ (reference sequence). The CDR3 spells CASSSTYYEQYF. CDR3 nucleotides: TGTGCCAGCAGCTCAACGTACTACGAGCAGTACTTC.

The gene calls are TRBV5-5 and TRBJ2-2; 7 bases line up with TRBD1. The CDR3 runs to 19 residues. With V trimmed by 1 base and J by 0 bases, 12 bases remained unmatched. The germline CDR1 and CDR2 sequences are SGHKS and YYEKEE (reference sequence). CDR3 coding DNA: TGTGCCAGCAGCTTGACGGACAGGCCCCTCTACGCGAACACCGGGGAGCTGTTTTTT. This codes for CASSLTDRPLYANTGELFF.

V gene TRBV9 combines with J gene TRBJ2-7, with D perhaps assigned TRBD1 or TRBD2 (5 bases each). V was trimmed by 0 bases and J by 3 bases, leaving 16 bases between them. Per the germline V gene, CDR1 is SGDLS and CDR2 is YYNGEE. The CDR3 has 16 amino acids. The CDR3 nucleotides are TGTGCCAGCAGCGTAGGAGGGGCTGAGGGATTCTACGAGCAGTACTTC. Translation gives CASSVGGAEGFYEQYF.

The V gene is TRBV28, the J gene TRBJ1-1, with D hard to call. The CDR3 is 13 amino acids. V was trimmed by 8 bases and J by 2 bases, leaving 12 bases between them. Looked up from germline, CDR1 is MDHEN and CDR2 is SYDVKM. The CDR3 nucleotides read TGTGCCAGCTATCTGGGCGGAAACACTGAAGCTTTCTTT. This sequence encodes CASYLGGNTEAFF.